The clone carrying this T cell receptor beta chain was found a few times. This sample stems from a study of blood T cell repertoires in COVID-19. Study context: COVID-19 samples collected from the United States, Italy and Spain covered acute and convalescent phases. Sources were T cells, B-cell-depleted T cells, or PBMCs; the material itself was cDNA or gDNA.

The germline gives CDR1 SGHRS, CDR2 YFSETQ. Trimming removed 2 bases from V and 1 base from J; junction bases left unmatched: 4. This CDR3 comprises 15 residues. Study processing details: Estimates of nucleated cell counts were drawn from the amplification of reference gene primers. Method: immunoSEQ multiplex PCR; TCRdb's copy keeps in-frame clones and lacks some. V and J calls and clone size are given by that table; D and trimming were obtained from the DNA. There are some 87,000 clones in the sample; around 83% occur only once, and over 35% lies in the top ten. The V call is TRBV5-1, the J call TRBJ2-3, with TRBD2 matching over 7 bases. This clonotype originated in a man older than 75 with active or convalescent COVID-19. Sequencing used peripheral blood. CDR3 residues: CASSLTLAGTDTQYF. The DNA for the CDR3 is TGCGCCAGCAGCTTAACGCTAGCGGGCACAGATACGCAGTATTTT.